Each of the 17 T cell receptor beta chains below was sequenced from the same sample in a study of human T cells and chemical hapten exposure. As to time point: pre-sensitization, week 0. Regarding treatment: therapeutic diphenylcyclopropenone sensitization with weekly scalp DPC. MiXCR was run by TCRdb on the RACE reads, yielding one entry per CDR3 protein. The sample includes roughly 80,000 distinct CDR3 sequences, approximately 15% of them seen just once. The specimen comprised whole blood, sampled in connection with sensitization to the hapten diphenylcyclopropenone (DPC). All receptors come from a woman aged 45-60 years with alopecia areata. Some clones in this sample may be carry-over from other donors' samples.

This clonotype was seen ten or more times. The chain links TRBV29-1 to TRBJ1-3; D gene uncertain. The CDR3 totals 13 residues. V was pared by 3 bases and J by 0 bases, with 6 bases between. From germline, CDR1 is SQVTM and CDR2 ANQGSEA. CDR3 in amino acids: CSVDGNSGNTIYF. The CDR3, as DNA: TGCAGCGTTGATGGCAACTCTGGAAACACCATATATTTT.

A few counts support this clonotype. J is TRBJ2-7 and V is TRBV6-1, with 10 bases aligning to TRBD2. Germline assignment: CDR1 MNHNS and CDR2 SASEGT. This CDR3 region has 15 residues. V was pared by 0 bases and J by 1 base, with 0 bases of the junction left unmatched. The chain's CDR3 is CASSEASGRSYEQYF. The CDR3 DNA sequence: TGTGCCAGCAGTGAAGCTAGCGGGAGGTCCTACGAGCAGTACTTC.

The chain links TRBV12-3 or TRBV12-4 to TRBJ2-2; D is unclear. The CDR3 is made up of 15 amino acids. With 4 bases removed from V and 2 bases from J, the gap between germline ends came to 11 bases. The CDR3 DNA reads as TGTGCCAGCAGTTCCCCCCCTTTTAACACCGGGGAGCTGTTTTTT. Amino acids: CASSSPPFNTGELFF.

This clonotype was seen many times. The chain employs TRBV9 and TRBJ1-5; TRBD1 agrees at 7 bases. With V trimmed by 3 bases and J by 7 bases, 10 bases remained unmatched. This CDR3 has 15 residues. CDR1 and CDR2 (germline): SGDLS, YYNGEE. CDR3 sequence reads: CASSDTGDPGQPQHF. The CDR3 DNA reads as TGTGCCAGCAGCGACACAGGGGACCCGGGCCAGCCCCAGCATTTT.

This clonotype was counted ten times or more. The genes are TRBV11-2 and TRBJ2-2; 8 bases agree with TRBD1. Germline CDR1 and CDR2: SGHAT and FQNNGV. The CDR3 runs to 16 residues. After removal of 2 bases from V and 0 bases from J, the junction contained 2 bases not matched to a gene. The CDR3 reads CASSLRTGTNTGELFF. CDR3 in DNA: TGTGCCAGCAGCTTACGGACAGGGACGAACACCGGGGAGCTGTTTTTT.

The sample holds many counts of this clonotype. The chain has TRBV7-2 and TRBJ2-7; 12 nucleotides align to TRBD2. The CDR3 extends over 16 amino acids. The trim removed 1 base at V and 5 bases at J, leaving 6 bases unmatched. Germline loops: CDR1 SGHTA, CDR2 FQGNSA. The CDR3 DNA is TGTGCCAGCAGCTTAGTTCCTACTAGCGGGAGGAACGAGCAGTACTTC. It encodes CASSLVPTSGRNEQYF. The variable domain in full, with the rest retrieved from reference TRBV7-2 and TRBJ2-7, is GAGVSQSPSNKVTEKGKDVELRCDPISGHTALYWYRQSLGQGLEFLIYFQGNSAPDKSGLPSDRFSAERTGGSVSTLTIQRTQQEDSAVYLCASSLVPTSGRNEQYFGPGTRLTVT.

In regard to this clonotype: The germline gene is not matched at one end of the junction; a read error may be the cause. V is TRBV29-1 and J is TRBJ1-1; 7 bases fit TRBD1. This CDR3 contains 9 residues. Germline CDR1 reads SQVTM; CDR2 reads ANQGSEA. The CDR3 sequence is CSVAGQAHF. CDR3 bases: TGCAGCGTTGCAGGACAGGCCCACTTT.

This clonotype came up a few times. The rearrangement uses TRBV28 and TRBJ1-2; no reliable D call. The V and J ends lost 2 bases and 8 bases respectively, with 6 bases between them. Germline-derived CDR1 and CDR2 are MDHEN and SYDVKM. This CDR3 has 11 residues. For the CDR3, the DNA is TGTGCCAGCAGTTTAGATCTGGGCTACACCTTC. Its translation is CASSLDLGYTF.

The J gene is TRBJ2-7, the V gene TRBV29-1, with 10 positions matching TRBD2. CDR1 is SQVTM, CDR2 ANQGSEA, per germline. The CDR3 runs to 13 residues. Trimming cost V 4 bases and J 7 bases; bases outside gene matches: 7. The CDR3 DNA follows: TGCAGCGTTGGTTTAGCGGGAGGTCGGGAGCAGTACTTC. As protein: CSVGLAGGREQYF.

The gene calls are TRBV20-1 and TRBJ2-1; tentatively, D is TRBD2 (6 bases). CDR3 length equals 12 residues. Germline V lookup: CDR1 DFQATT, CDR2 SNEGSKA (reference sequence). The CDR3 bases are TGCGGGGGACTCATCTCCTACAATGAGCAGTTCTTC. Its translation is CGGLISYNEQFF.

This clonotype was seen repeatedly, ten times or more. The chain has TRBV6-2 or TRBV6-3 and TRBJ1-1; 8 bases line up with TRBD1. V dropped 6 bases and J dropped 10; count of bases not matched to a gene: 7. This CDR3 contains 12 residues. Germline assignment: CDR1 MNHEY and CDR2 SVGEGT. The DNA for the CDR3 is TGTGCCAGCAGATTTCAGGGGGCTGGAGCTTTCTTT. Translation: CASRFQGAGAFF.

This clonotype was seen a few times. The chain employs TRBV14 and TRBJ2-2; D call uncertain. The CDR3 sequence is 14 residues long. Germline CDR1 and CDR2: SGHDN and FVKESK. Trimming removed 4 bases at V and 3 bases at J, with 9 bases between. The CDR3 DNA follows: TGTGCCAGCAGCCGGACGGTGGACACCGGGGAGCTGTTTTTT. Translated: CASSRTVDTGELFF.

V gene TRBV6-4 combines with J gene TRBJ1-1, with D possibly being TRBD1 (5 bases). CDR1 and CDR2 (germline): MRHNA, SNTAGT. Trimming stripped 0 bases from V and 8 bases from J, with 7 bases between. The CDR3 is 12 residues long. CDR3 protein: CASSDSSGEAFF. Written as DNA, the CDR3 is TGTGCCAGCAGTGACTCGTCAGGGGAAGCTTTCTTT.

This clonotype was seen only a few times. The chain joins TRBV29-1 to TRBJ2-1, with D possibly called TRBD1 or TRBD2 (6 bases each). CDR3 size: 12 residues. Trimming took 3 bases from V and 8 from J, leaving 11 bases between them. Germline-derived CDR1 and CDR2 are SQVTM and ANQGSEA. The DNA for the CDR3 is TGCAGCGTTGATCGGGGGCGGGATGAGCAGTTCTTC. Translating gives CSVDRGRDEQFF.

The chain couples TRBV29-1 to TRBJ2-1; 8 bases map to TRBD2. V lost 2 bases and J lost 15; bases outside the gene matches: 6. The CDR3 totals 11 residues. Germline V lookup: CDR1 SQVTM, CDR2 ANQGSEA. The DNA of the CDR3 is TGCAGCGTTGAAAGGGGACTAGAGGCGTTCTTC. Amino acids: CSVERGLEAFF.

V is TRBV28 and J is TRBJ2-4, with D perhaps matching TRBD2 (6 bases). CDR3 length: 19 amino acids. V was pared by 6 bases and J by 2 bases, with 26 bases between. Per the germline V gene, CDR1 is MDHEN and CDR2 is SYDVKM. The CDR3 nucleotides are TGTGCCAGCAGCACACAGGAATGGGTGTGGGACTTTACCAAAAACATTCAGTACTTC. It specifies CASSTQEWVWDFTKNIQYF. The whole variable domain, remainder taken from reference TRBV28 and TRBJ2-4, is DVKVTQSSRYLVKRTGEKVFLECVQDMDHENMFWYRQDPGLGLRLIYFSYDVKMKEKGDIPEGYSVSREKKERFSLILESASTNQTSMYLCASSTQEWVWDFTKNIQYFGAGTRLSVL.

This clonotype has more than one count but fewer than ten. The CDR3 loop is CASSQVPTAGSPLHF. In DNA, the CDR3 is TGTGCCAGCAGCCAAGTGCCTACGGCGGGTTCACCCCTCCACTTT. This chain joins TRBV3-1 and TRBJ1-6; D not resolved. Germline V gene data show CDR1 as LGHDT and CDR2 as YNNKEL (reference sequence). V lost 1 base, J lost 9 bases, and 13 bases lay in between. This CDR3 is 15 amino acids long.